One sample yielded the 24 T cell receptor beta chains listed below, sequenced in a study of cytomegalovirus exposure and HLA in healthy donors. Some clones are missing from TCRdb's copy, which holds only in-frame ones; the method was immunoSEQ multiplex PCR. The sample consists of about 160,000 clones, roughly 89% of them appearing once. The sample consisted of PBMCs. These receptors were taken from a woman aged 18 to 35 in good health and CMV-seropositive.

This sequence joins TRBV4-2 and TRBJ2-2; 8 bases align to TRBD1. Germline V gene sequence: CDR1 LGHNA, CDR2 YNFKEQ. The CDR3 length is 16 residues. Trimming removed 3 bases from V and 3 bases from J; junction bases left unmatched: 6. The CDR3 DNA reads TGTGCCAGCAGCCACCACAGGGGGTCGGACACCGGGGAGCTGTTTTTT. Protein product: CASSHHRGSDTGELFF.

J is TRBJ1-5 and V is TRBV7-2; D might be TRBD1 (6 bases). CDR1 and CDR2 from the germline V gene are SGHTA and FQGNSA. CDR3 size: 15 residues. Trimming left V 8 bases short and J 3 bases short, with 17 bases between. The CDR3 sequence: CASGNPGHLNQPQHF. For the CDR3, the DNA is TGTGCCAGCGGCAATCCGGGACACCTCAATCAGCCCCAGCATTTT.

CDR3 residues: CAISESGSSYNEQFF. The CDR3 nucleotides read TGTGCCATCAGTGAGTCAGGGAGTTCCTACAATGAGCAGTTCTTC. J is TRBJ2-1 and V is TRBV10-3; a possible D gene is TRBD2 (5 bases). V was clipped by 0 bases and J by 1 base, with 7 bases between them. Germline lookup yields CDR1 ENHRY and CDR2 SYGVKD. The CDR3 has 15 amino acids.

The rearrangement joins TRBV5-6 to TRBJ1-5, with 7 bases aligning to TRBD1. In germline, CDR1 is SGHDT, CDR2 YYEEEE. J was trimmed by 4 bases and V by 4 bases; bases with no gene match: 2. The CDR3 runs to 13 residues. The CDR3 is CASSIQGNQPQHF. The CDR3 DNA follows: TGTGCCAGCAGCATACAGGGGAATCAGCCCCAGCATTTT. Combining the CDR3 with reference TRBV5-6 and TRBJ1-5 gives the whole variable domain DAGVTQSPTHLIKTRGQQVTLRCSPKSGHDTVSWYQQALGQGPQFIFQYYEEEERQRGNFPDRFSGHQFPNYSSELNVNALLLGDSALYLCASSIQGNQPQHFGDGTRLSIL.

The V gene is TRBV7-2, the J gene TRBJ2-4, with D uncertain. CDR1 SGHTA and CDR2 FQGNSA come from the germline V gene. The CDR3 contains 14 residues. V lost 2 bases and J lost 0, with 5 bases in between. CDR3 nucleotides: TGTGCCAGCAGCTTACAACTAGCCAAAAACATTCAGTACTTC. This sequence encodes CASSLQLAKNIQYF.

This clone was seen only a few times. The V gene is TRBV27, the J gene TRBJ1-4; the D gene is possibly TRBD1 (5 bases). The CDR3 contains 14 residues. The ends were cut back, 3 bases at V and 4 bases at J, with 9 bases in the middle. Germline V lookup: CDR1 MNHEY, CDR2 SMNVEV (reference sequence). The CDR3 here is CASSFLQDNEKLFF. For the CDR3, the DNA is TGTGCCAGCAGTTTTTTACAGGATAATGAAAAACTGTTTTTT.

The chain joins TRBV2 to TRBJ2-5; the D gene is possibly TRBD2 (6 bases). V shed 7 bases and J shed 5 bases, with 17 bases lying between them. The CDR3 sequence is 14 residues long. Germline CDR1 is SNHLY and CDR2 is FYNNEI. The CDR3: CASTPGLAIETQYF. As DNA, the CDR3 is TGTGCCAGCACTCCCGGGCTAGCGATTGAGACCCAGTACTTC.

The V and J genes are TRBV7-9 and TRBJ1-1; TRBD1 agrees at 8 bases. The CDR3 covers 14 residues. V lost 4 bases, J lost 5 bases, and 6 bases stayed unmatched. Germline-derived CDR1 and CDR2 are SEHNR and FQNEAQ (reference sequence). This CDR3 reads CASSSDREKTEAFF. For the CDR3, the DNA is TGTGCCAGCAGCTCGGACAGGGAGAAAACTGAAGCTTTCTTT.

This clone was detected once. The CDR3 DNA reads as TGTGCCAGCTCACCATCGATACAGGGGGCCTACGAGCAGTACTTC. Residues: CASSPSIQGAYEQYF. The chain is built from TRBV18 and TRBJ2-7; 8 positions match TRBD1. This CDR3 is 15 amino acids long. Per germline, CDR1 KGHSH and CDR2 LQKENI. V lost 2 bases and J lost 2; bases outside the gene matches: 5.

For the CDR3, the DNA is TGTGCCAGCAGCTTGGAGGCGGTGTCCTACGAGCAGTACTTC. This sequence encodes CASSLEAVSYEQYF. This rearrangement joins TRBV5-6 to TRBJ2-7; D is ambiguous. This CDR3 comprises 14 residues. The V gene's germline CDR1 is SGHDT and CDR2 YYEEEE. Trimming pared 0 bases from V and 1 base from J, leaving 8 bases between.

This chain links TRBV5-4 with TRBJ2-7; TRBD1 matches at 10 bases. The CDR3 extends over 15 amino acids. Germline V gene sequence: CDR1 SGHNT, CDR2 YYREEE (reference sequence). The V and J ends lost 1 base and 1 base, in that order; junction bases with no gene match: 2. CDR3 region: CASSLPGQGSYEQYF. The CDR3 DNA reads as TGTGCCAGCAGCTTGCCGGGACAGGGGTCCTACGAGCAGTACTTC. Combining the CDR3 with reference TRBV5-4 and TRBJ2-7 gives the whole variable domain ETGVTQSPTHLIKTRGQQVTLRCSSQSGHNTVSWYQQALGQGPQFIFQYYREEENGRGNFPPRFSGLQFPNYSSELNVNALELDDSALYLCASSLPGQGSYEQYFGPGTRLTVT.

The chain is built from TRBV7-9 and TRBJ1-2, with 9 bases identical to TRBD1. CDR3 length: 17 amino acids. V shed 3 bases, J shed 7 bases, and the junction held 15 bases outside the gene matches. The V gene's germline CDR1 is SEHNR and CDR2 FQNEAQ (reference sequence). The CDR3 loop is CASSFSGTGLRSGGYTF. The CDR3 coding sequence is TGTGCCAGCAGCTTCTCCGGGACAGGGCTAAGGTCGGGTGGCTACACCTTC.

The gene calls are TRBV7-3 and TRBJ1-3; TRBD1 matches 10 bases. V lost 2 bases and J lost 9; bases outside the gene matches: 4. Germline assignment: CDR1 SGHTA and CDR2 FQGTGA. The CDR3 runs 14 residues. This CDR3 is CASSLGTGVGTIYF. The CDR3 DNA follows: TGTGCCAGCAGCTTAGGGACAGGGGTGGGCACCATATATTTT.

V is TRBV4-3 and J is TRBJ2-7; TRBD1 might be the D (6 bases). The CDR3 consists of 14 residues. The V end was cut by 3 bases, the J end by 6 bases, with 15 bases between. Germline V gene data show CDR1 as LGHNA and CDR2 as YSLEER. CDR3 DNA: TGCGCCAGCAGCCACCCCAGGGGTTGGGTCGAGCAGTACTTC. It is translated as CASSHPRGWVEQYF.

CDR3 DNA: TGCGCCAGCAGCTCGGACAGCCCTTCTGAAGCTTTCTTT. Translation: CASSSDSPSEAFF. The chain is built from TRBV5-1 and TRBJ1-1; D may be TRBD1 (6 bases). This CDR3 is built from 13 residues. CDR1 is SGHRS and CDR2 is YFSETQ in the germline V gene. The germline V and J ends were trimmed by 3 bases and 6 bases, with 12 bases remaining between them.

The rearrangement links TRBV13 to TRBJ1-4; no definite D call. The germline CDR1 and CDR2 sequences are PRHDT and FYEKMQ (reference sequence). The CDR3 totals 16 residues. V lost 2 bases, J lost 3 bases, and 13 bases lay in between. CDR3 DNA sequence: TGTGCCAGCAGCTTACGAACCGGGGTGGCTAATGAAAAACTGTTTTTT. Amino acid sequence: CASSLRTGVANEKLFF.

The V gene is TRBV11-3, the J gene TRBJ2-7, with 8 bases that match TRBD1. Germline values: CDR1 SGHNT, CDR2 YENEEA. CDR3 size: 14 residues. Trimming at V came to 6 bases and at J to 3 bases, leaving 7 bases not matched to a gene. The CDR3 sequence is CASSPQGASYEQYF. CDR3 bases: TGTGCCAGCAGTCCCCAGGGGGCTAGCTACGAGCAGTACTTC. Full variable domain (rest looked up from reference TRBV11-3 and TRBJ2-7): EAGVVQSPRYKIIEKKQPVAFWCNPISGHNTLYWYLQNLGQGPELLIRYENEEAVDDSQLPKDRFSAERLKGVDSTLKIQPAELGDSAVYLCASSPQGASYEQYFGPGTRLTVT.

V usage is TRBV7-9 and J usage is TRBJ2-1, with D perhaps TRBD1 (7 bases). The CDR3 loop spans 16 amino acids. Trimming pared 2 bases from V and 5 bases from J, leaving 16 bases between. The germline V gene encodes CDR1 SEHNR and CDR2 FQNEAQ (reference sequence). The CDR3 region has the DNA TGTGCCAGCAGCTTAACATCGGCAGGGGGGAACAATGAGCAGTTCTTC. Its translation: CASSLTSAGGNNEQFF.

A single count supports this clone. The V and J genes are TRBV19 and TRBJ1-5; TRBD1 is a possible D gene (6 bases). Germline lookup yields CDR1 LNHDA and CDR2 SQIVND (reference sequence). Trimming left V 5 bases short and J 4 bases short, with 18 bases between. The CDR3 has 16 amino acids. CDR3 loop: CASSAQDSLRNQPQHF. The CDR3 bases are TGTGCCAGTAGTGCCCAGGACAGTTTAAGGAATCAGCCCCAGCATTTT. Full variable domain (outside the CDR3, taken from reference TRBV19 and TRBJ1-5): DGGITQSPKYLFRKEGQNVTLSCEQNLNHDAMYWYRQDPGQGLRLIYYSQIVNDFQKGDIAEGYSVSREKKESFPLTVTSAQKNPTAFYLCASSAQDSLRNQPQHFGDGTRLSIL.

The chain employs TRBV19 and TRBJ1-4; D remains ambiguous. The V end lost 0 bases, the J end lost 8 bases, and 10 bases lay between the germline ends. The CDR3 is made up of 14 amino acids. Germline V gene data show CDR1 as LNHDA and CDR2 as SQIVND (reference sequence). CDR3 region: CASSIDLGEEKLFF. The CDR3 DNA reads TGTGCCAGTAGTATAGATCTGGGAGAGGAAAAACTGTTTTTT.

This clone was seen once. The junction departs from the called germline gene at one end, perhaps through a read error. The chain uses TRBV7-7 and TRBJ2-7, with D hard to call. The CDR3 consists of 13 residues. In germline, CDR1 is SSHAT, CDR2 FNYEAQ (reference sequence). The CDR3, as DNA: TGTGCTAGCAGCTTGAGTGAATCCTACGAGCAGTACTTC. This gives the protein CASSLSESYEQYF.

The chain links TRBV10-3 to TRBJ2-2; 9 bases line up with TRBD2. The CDR3 spans 17 residues. Germline values: CDR1 ENHRY, CDR2 SYGVKD. V shed 6 bases, J shed 1 base, and the junction held 9 bases outside the gene matches. CDR3 amino acids: CAISPFISGRNTGELFF. In nucleotides, the CDR3 is TGTGCCATCAGCCCCTTTATTAGCGGGAGGAACACCGGGGAGCTGTTTTTT.

The chain combines TRBV27 with TRBJ1-1; D possibly corresponds to TRBD1 (5 bases). CDR1 and CDR2 from the germline V gene are MNHEY and SMNVEV (reference sequence). There are 13 residues in the CDR3. V was cut by 0 bases and J by 5 bases, with 7 bases left in between. DNA of the CDR3: TGTGCCAGCAGTTTATCGGGGGGGACTGAAGCTTTCTTT. Translated, it gives CASSLSGGTEAFF.

The chain couples TRBV10-3 to TRBJ2-7, with a weak D call TRBD1 (5 bases). V was shortened by 4 bases and J by 3 bases, with 10 bases between the two germline ends. This CDR3 region has 13 residues. CDR1 and CDR2 (germline): ENHRY, SYGVKD. DNA of the CDR3: TGTGCCATCAGTGGCCAGGGCAACTACGAGCAGTACTTC. Residues: CAISGQGNYEQYF.